The clone carrying this T cell receptor (beta chain) was picked up one time. Its antigen remains unknown. V lost 4 bases, J lost 6 bases, and 16 bases lay in between. The germline V gene has CDR1 SGHNT and CDR2 YYREEE (reference sequence). The CDR3 extends over 14 amino acids. Here immunoSEQ multiplex PCR was the method, and the copy in TCRdb shows in-frame clones only, minus some. The sample lists fewer than 90,000 clones, 75% to 95% occurring once. The data belong to a study of T cell responses to AZD1222 COVID-19 vaccine. Overall study findings and caveats: Reportedly, nearly half the spike-specific TCRs target unmutated variant regions.

The receptor's source is an adult who received the AZD1222 COVID-19 vaccine. Here the sequenced sample was peripheral blood, taken 28 days after the second AZD1222 dose. This chain connects TRBV5-4 to TRBJ1-2; D may be TRBD1 (5 bases). DNA for the CDR3: TGTGCCAGCAGCCTGGGAGCAGGGAGTGATGGCTACACCTTC. This gives the protein CASSLGAGSDGYTF.